This T cell receptor beta chain comes out of a study of blood T cell repertoires in COVID-19. Study-level background: Material from acute and convalescent COVID-19 was sourced from the United States, Italy and Spain.

J was trimmed by 3 bases and V by 2 bases; bases with no gene match: 16. Germline CDR1 LGHNA, CDR2 YSLEER. This CDR3 has 19 residues. Profiling relied on immunoSEQ multiplex PCR, and the TCRdb table lists in-frame clones only, not all of them. The sample has around 110,000 clones; less than 85% are singletons. The sequencing sample was made of peripheral blood. This chain joins TRBV4-3 and TRBJ2-3, with 8 bases identical to TRBD2. The sequence derives from a man aged 25 to 40 with acute or convalescent COVID-19. The CDR3 DNA reads as TGCGCCAGCAGCCAATCCGGGGGACTAGGCGGGCATCTGACAGATACGCAGTATTTT. Amino acids: CASSQSGGLGGHLTDTQYF.